Sequencing of this T cell receptor beta chain was carried out in a study of beta chain features in type 1 diabetes (dated 2018 in TCRdb). Regarding the study in general: Patients and healthy donors did not differ in mean age, gender distribution, total cell number or subset yield. Naive and central memory subsets were obtained from all 30 or so donors, but regulatory and stem cell-like memory subsets were isolated from only 8 patients and about eight healthy donors. Across all samples, fewer than 130 million sorted cells were examined, and cell number per subset correlated strongly with RNA yield. The study compared the TCRB repertoires of sorted circulating CD4+ T cell subsets in recently diagnosed type 1 diabetes patients with those in matched healthy donors.

For this clone: It has no known antigen specificity. Within one base of it there is no much larger clone, and no base qualities were kept.

From a lookup of the germline V gene, CDR1 and CDR2 are SGHRS and YFSETQ. Taken from cysteine to phenylalanine, the CDR3 has 13 residues. Only CDR3 DNA remains: 39 bases, in frame from the first base. V is pared back by 0 bases and J by 1 base, with 4 bases lying between the germline termini. A single peripheral blood draw of around 120 mL on average was collected from each donor into heparinised tubes. Using a panel that included CD45RO, CCR7, CD25, CD127, CD95 and CD27, naive, central memory, regulatory and stem cell-like memory CD4+ T cells were sorted on a BD FACSAria II. Every sorted population had a purity above 95%. PBMCs were isolated immediately by Lymphoprep density gradient centrifugation and stained directly without culture. Samples were stained and sorted in pairs, with one healthy donor and one patient per experiment, so that batch effects were minimized. General study outcomes and caveats: Because cDNA was sequenced instead of genomic DNA, highly expressing activated cells could be over-represented, though the groups showed no difference in activation or CD3 levels. PCR may preferentially amplify shorter templates, but because patient and control samples were amplified and corrected together, any resulting skew would affect both groups equally. Type 1 diabetes patients showed a moderate but significant shortening of TCRB CDR3 length in all four CD4+ subsets. The naive, central memory and regulatory TCRB repertoires appeared to resemble one another more closely among patients than among healthy donors. Because small numbers of individuals were included in the HLA sub-analyses, any influence of HLA type on TCRB rearrangement was left unresolved. Fewer insertions and more nucleotide deletions at VDJ recombination sites were observed in patients with type 1 diabetes, implying thymic rearrangement abnormalities.

The entire isolated RNA was reverse transcribed using the High Capacity cDNA Reverse Transcription Kit, and thus expressed TCRB transcripts were sequenced. Deep immunoSEQ sequencing was applied to naive, central memory and regulatory T cell samples, giving an average of approximately 4 million total reads per sample. Sorted cells were lysed in RLT buffer, and RNA was extracted using DNase-treated RNeasy Micro or Mini kits according to cell number. Each cell subset was processed on its own to prevent cross-contamination, while patient and healthy donor samples were processed together. The immunoSEQ multiplex PCR was used to amplify TCRB sequences from cDNA, generating 87-bp fragments that spanned the CDR3 region. Sequencing of the amplicons was performed on the Illumina HiSeq platform. Processing in the source paper ran as follows. Synthetic template baselines were used to correct PCR bias computationally, reads within Hamming distance 2 were collapsed together, and singletons that could not be merged were discarded. By aligning reads against IMGT, V, D and J genes, CDR3 length, and insertions or deletions at six rearrangement sites were assigned. Within each subset, clonotype counts were normalized to sorted cell number, after which true diversity and Gini coefficients were computed with the tcR R package. Repertoire sharing was quantified using the overlap coefficient calculated on TCRB nucleotide sequences. As a proxy for the pre-selection repertoire, out-of-frame TCRB sequences from naive cells were analyzed. Imported from immuneACCESS, the table was reduced by TCRdb to in-frame sequences with V and J called. These copies leave out some clones; in studies compared against another copy, an unresolved V gene accounts for under half, and the cause of the remainder is not known. V and J calls and clone size come straight from that table; D and trimming were deduced from the DNA. Within this sample are approximately 400,000 clones, with roughly 16% of them counted one time only. The ten top clones hold about 0.018% of the sample.

The rearranged chain carries TRBV5-1 and TRBJ1-1; the D gene is not confidently resolved. The receptor comes from a young woman in good health. Sequenced material: naive CD4+ T cells from blood. In light of the paper, this sample's cell subset or site label describes: true naive CD4+ T cells. The sequenced DNA: TGCGCCAGCAGCTTGGAACAGAACACTGAAGCTTTCTTT. Its protein is CASSLEQNTEAFF.